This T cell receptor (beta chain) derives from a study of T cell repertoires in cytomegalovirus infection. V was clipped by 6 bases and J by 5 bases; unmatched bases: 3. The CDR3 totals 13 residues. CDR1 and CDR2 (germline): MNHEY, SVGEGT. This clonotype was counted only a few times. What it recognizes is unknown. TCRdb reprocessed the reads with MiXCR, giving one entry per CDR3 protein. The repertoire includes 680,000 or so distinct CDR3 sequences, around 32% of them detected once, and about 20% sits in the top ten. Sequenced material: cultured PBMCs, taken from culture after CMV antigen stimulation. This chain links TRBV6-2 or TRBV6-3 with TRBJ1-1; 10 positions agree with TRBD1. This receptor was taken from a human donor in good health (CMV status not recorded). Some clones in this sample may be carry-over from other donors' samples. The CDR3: CASRRQGATEAFF. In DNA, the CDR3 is TGTGCCAGCAGACGACAGGGGGCTACTGAAGCTTTCTTT.